Below are 13 T cell receptor beta chains sequenced from a single sample in a study of T cell repertoires in cytomegalovirus infection. TCRdb reprocessed the reads via MiXCR and lists one record per CDR3 protein. Among around 570,000 distinct CDR3 sequences listed, 40% were seen once. No antigen has been assigned to these receptors. This sample comprised cultured PBMCs, obtained from culture after CMV antigen stimulation. The receptors were sampled from a human donor in good health (CMV status not recorded). Some clones in this sample may be carry-over from other donors' samples.

This clonotype appeared a few times. This chain joins TRBV7-2 and TRBJ2-5; possibly TRBD2 for D (7 bases). V was pared by 5 bases and J by 5 bases, with 15 bases between. The CDR3 has 14 residues. Per the germline V gene, CDR1 is SGHTA and CDR2 is FQGNSA. CDR3 loop: CASSRIRGAETQYF. In DNA form, the CDR3 reads TGTGCCAGCAGCCGTATCCGGGGGGCTGAGACCCAGTACTTC. The whole variable domain, filled in from reference TRBV7-2 and TRBJ2-5, reads GAGVSQSPSNKVTEKGKDVELRCDPISGHTALYWYRQSLGQGLEFLIYFQGNSAPDKSGLPSDRFSAERTGGSVSTLTIQRTQQEDSAVYLCASSRIRGAETQYFGPGTRLLVL.

This chain connects TRBV2 to TRBJ1-2; possibly TRBD1 for D (6 bases). The CDR3 consists of 18 residues. V was cut by 6 bases and J by 4 bases, with 27 bases left in between. Per germline, CDR1 SNHLY and CDR2 FYNNEI. In DNA form, the CDR3 reads TGTGCCAGCAGACCATTATATCCCAAGACAGGCCAATTCTATGGCTACACCTTC. The encoded protein is CASRPLYPKTGQFYGYTF.

This clonotype was seen a handful of times. This chain links TRBV7-8 with TRBJ2-1; 7 nucleotides match TRBD2. V dropped 4 bases and J dropped 9; count of bases not matched to a gene: 9. Germline CDR1 SGHVS, CDR2 FQNEAQ. The CDR3 is 14 amino acids. Here the CDR3 reads CASSWGGRAREQFF. The CDR3 nucleotides are TGTGCCAGCAGCTGGGGGGGGAGGGCCCGTGAGCAGTTCTTC.

The chain has TRBV28 and TRBJ2-2; D unresolved. Per the germline V gene, CDR1 is MDHEN and CDR2 is SYDVKM. The germline V and J ends were trimmed by 3 bases and 6 bases, with 17 bases remaining between them. The CDR3 length is 16 residues. The CDR3 bases are TGTGCCAGCAGTTTGGATCCGGGCCACCGTGCCGGGGAGCTGTTTTTT. It translates to CASSLDPGHRAGELFF. Full variable domain (remainder filled in from reference TRBV28 and TRBJ2-2): DVKVTQSSRYLVKRTGEKVFLECVQDMDHENMFWYRQDPGLGLRLIYFSYDVKMKEKGDIPEGYSVSREKKERFSLILESASTNQTSMYLCASSLDPGHRAGELFFGEGSRLTVL.

The chain is built from TRBV5-4 and TRBJ1-2; TRBD1 might be the D (5 bases). Germline-derived CDR1 and CDR2 are SGHNT and YYREEE (reference sequence). Trimming stripped 0 bases from V and 0 bases from J, with 12 bases between. This CDR3 has 16 residues. CDR3 DNA sequence: TGTGCCAGCAGCTTGGGAGGGGCTTTTCCTAACTATGGCTACACCTTC. Translating it yields CASSLGGAFPNYGYTF.

This rearrangement joins TRBV4-1 to TRBJ1-1; D perhaps matches TRBD1 (5 bases). V dropped 1 base and J dropped 1 base, with 10 bases sitting between them. There are 15 residues in the CDR3. Germline V lookup: CDR1 MGHRA, CDR2 YSYEKL. CDR3 sequence: CASSQGGRPNTEAFF. The CDR3 DNA reads as TGCGCCAGCAGCCAAGGGGGACGGCCGAACACTGAAGCTTTCTTT.

This clonotype was recorded a few times. For the CDR3, the DNA is TGTGCCAGCAGCCCCCCCGGATACACCGGGGAGCTGTTTTTT. This codes for CASSPPGYTGELFF. The chain is built from TRBV7-2 and TRBJ2-2; D is undetermined. The germline CDR1 and CDR2 sequences are SGHTA and FQGNSA. Trimming left V 5 bases short and J 3 bases short, with 10 bases between. The CDR3 covers 14 residues.

This clonotype was seen only a few times. The genes are TRBV7-6 and TRBJ1-6, with D perhaps TRBD1 (6 bases). The germline V gene has CDR1 SGHVS and CDR2 FNYEAQ. Trimming left V 8 bases short and J 8 bases short, with 19 bases between. The CDR3 is 15 residues long. The CDR3 coding sequence is TGTGCCAGCGCCCTAGAGGCAGGGGATTATTCACCCCTCCACTTT. Protein product: CASALEAGDYSPLHF.

There are a few counts of this clonotype. This chain uses TRBV4-3 with TRBJ2-1; D not resolved. The CDR3 spans 13 residues. Germline V gives CDR1 LGHNA, CDR2 YSLEER. Trimming cost V 3 bases and J 6 bases, with 9 bases left between them. The CDR3 loop is CASSHLDGNEQFF. CDR3 sequence (DNA): TGCGCCAGCAGCCATTTAGATGGCAATGAGCAGTTCTTC.

The J gene is TRBJ1-5, the V gene TRBV19, with 7 positions matching TRBD1. V was pared by 3 bases and J by 0 bases, with 8 bases of the junction left unmatched. This CDR3 contains 17 residues. Germline V gene lookup returns CDR1 LNHDA and CDR2 SQIVND (reference sequence). The CDR3 loop is CASSIEGTAYSNQPQHF. In DNA, the CDR3 is TGTGCCAGTAGTATTGAGGGGACAGCATATAGCAATCAGCCCCAGCATTTT.

The rearrangement joins TRBV29-1 to TRBJ2-1; 8 bases are shared with TRBD2. J lost 2 bases, V lost 3 bases, and 12 bases had no gene match. Germline lookup yields CDR1 SQVTM and CDR2 ANQGSEA. The length of the CDR3 is 17 residues. CDR3 DNA: TGCAGCGTTGATCCTAGCGGGCCTTCCCCCCCCTACAATGAGCAGTTCTTC. It encodes CSVDPSGPSPPYNEQFF.

This clonotype was observed at least ten times. The chain combines TRBV7-2 with TRBJ1-2; TRBD1 is a possible D gene (5 bases). V shed 2 bases and J shed 3 bases, with 10 bases lying between them. Germline CDR1 and CDR2: SGHTA and FQGNSA. The CDR3 length is 14 residues. DNA of the CDR3: TGTGCCAGCAGCTTAATGATGGGGGACTATGGCTACACCTTC. This sequence encodes CASSLMMGDYGYTF.

This clonotype has more than one count but fewer than ten. The chain has TRBV2 and TRBJ1-2, with D unclear. Per the germline V gene, CDR1 is SNHLY and CDR2 is FYNNEI. There are 15 residues in the CDR3. Trimming removed 3 bases from V and 3 bases from J, with 14 bases in between. CDR3 nucleotides: TGTGCCAGCAGTGAGGGCCAGGCTGCTGACTATGGCTACACCTTC. Translation gives CASSEGQAADYGYTF.